This is a list of T cell receptor beta chains from one sample in a study of blood T cell repertoires in COVID-19. Only in-frame clones appear in the TCRdb table, and some are missing; sequencing was by immunoSEQ multiplex PCR. The sample consists of roughly 120,000 clones, 80% to 90% of them appearing once. Specimen: peripheral blood. These receptors came from a woman aged 50 to 60 with active or convalescent COVID-19. CDR3s include the opening cysteine and the closing phenylalanine or tryptophan. The D gene is left open where the match is weak. Only some rows state a clone size, as once, few, many or a class for expanded clones.

D gene,clone size,J gene,V gene,CDR3 DNA,CDR3 protein
TRBD1,-,TRBJ1-2,TRBV5-4,TGTGCCAGCAGCTCGGGACAGAACTATGGCTACACCTTC,CASSSGQNYGYTF
-,-,TRBJ2-1,TRBV27,TGTGCCAGCACAAGCGGAACCTACAATGAGCAGTTCTTC,CASTSGTYNEQFF
TRBD2,-,TRBJ2-3,TRBV5-4,TGTGCCAGCACCGGGGGAGGAAGCGGGGGCACAGATACGCAGTATTTT,CASTGGGSGGTDTQYF
-,-,TRBJ2-5,TRBV4-3,TGCGCCAGCAGCCAAGAGGTACAGCTCCAAGAGACCCAGTACTTC,CASSQEVQLQETQYF
-,-,TRBJ1-1,TRBV6-5,TGTGCCAGCAGCAGGGGCGGGGGCACTGAAGCTTTCTTT,CASSRGGGTEAFF
-,-,TRBJ1-5,TRBV21-1,TGTGCCAGCAGCAAACGGGGGACGGGTCAGCCCCAGCATTTT,CASSKRGTGQPQHF
TRBD2,once,TRBJ2-1,TRBV19,TGTGCCAGTTCCCTAGCGGGAGGGCCCAAGGGTGAGCAGTTCTTC,CASSLAGGPKGEQFF
TRBD2,-,TRBJ2-7,TRBV5-1,TGCGCCAGCAGCCCCGGGGCGCTAGCGGGATTCGGCTACGAGCAGTACTTC,CASSPGALAGFGYEQYF
TRBD1,-,TRBJ1-1,TRBV19,TGTGCCAGTAGAGGACAGGGGGCCACTGAAGCTTTCTTT,CASRGQGATEAFF
TRBD1,few,TRBJ1-3,TRBV28,TGTGCCAGCAGCAAGCAGGGGGCCTCTGGAAACACCATATATTTT,CASSKQGASGNTIYF
TRBD2,-,TRBJ2-7,TRBV7-9,TGTGCCAGCAGCTTTAGCGGGATCTACGAGCAGTACTTC,CASSFSGIYEQYF
-,-,TRBJ2-7,TRBV6-5,TGTGCCAGCAGAACTGACAGCTCCTACGAGCAGTACTTC,CASRTDSSYEQYF
-,-,TRBJ1-1,TRBV7-9,TGTGCCAGCAGTAGGGGAGGGAGGGGCACTGAAGCTTTCTTT,CASSRGGRGTEAFF
TRBD2,-,TRBJ2-3,TRBV3-1/TRBV3-2,TGTGCCAGCAGACCCGGACTAGCGGCACCCAATTACGACACAGATACGCAGTATTTT,CASRPGLAAPNYDTDTQYF
-,-,TRBJ2-7,TRBV7-9,TGTGCCAGCAGCCAGCCCCGGGACTCCCAGTACTTC,CASSQPRDSQYF
-,-,TRBJ1-4,TRBV4-1,TGCGCCAGCAGCCAAGACCGCCAGACAACTAATGAAAAACTGTTTTTT,CASSQDRQTTNEKLFF
-,-,TRBJ1-4,TRBV19,TGTGCCAGTAGTATATCAACCGGGACGGGAGGAGAAAAACTGTTTTTT,CASSISTGTGGEKLFF
TRBD1,-,TRBJ2-3,TRBV29-1,TGCAGCGTTGTTGGGGACAGCAGCACAGATACGCAGTATTTT,CSVVGDSSTDTQYF